Only one count was recorded for the clone carrying this TCR beta chain. The data were obtained in a study of blood T cell repertoires in COVID-19. In the study overall: Sites in the United States, Italy and Spain provided acute and convalescent COVID-19 samples. The analysed material was cDNA or gDNA that came from T cells, B-cell-depleted T cells, or PBMCs.

Authors' analysis steps: By means of reference gene primer amplification, nucleated cell counts were estimated. Here immunoSEQ multiplex PCR was the method, and the copy in TCRdb shows in-frame clones only, minus some. V and J calls and clone size come straight from that table; D and trimming were deduced from the DNA. Among under 200,000 clones listed, 88% were seen once. The CDR3 sequence is 13 residues long. CDR1 is SNHLY, CDR2 FYNNEI, per germline. J gave up 4 bases and V 8 bases, and 5 bases lay outside the gene matches. Sequencing was done on a sample of peripheral blood. The chain is built from TRBV2 and TRBJ2-1; 7 bases map to TRBD1. The clonotype originates from a man in his 70s with active or convalescent COVID-19. The CDR3 region has the DNA TGTGCCAGCGTTGCAGGGGGATACAATGAGCAGTTCTTC. Its protein is CASVAGGYNEQFF.